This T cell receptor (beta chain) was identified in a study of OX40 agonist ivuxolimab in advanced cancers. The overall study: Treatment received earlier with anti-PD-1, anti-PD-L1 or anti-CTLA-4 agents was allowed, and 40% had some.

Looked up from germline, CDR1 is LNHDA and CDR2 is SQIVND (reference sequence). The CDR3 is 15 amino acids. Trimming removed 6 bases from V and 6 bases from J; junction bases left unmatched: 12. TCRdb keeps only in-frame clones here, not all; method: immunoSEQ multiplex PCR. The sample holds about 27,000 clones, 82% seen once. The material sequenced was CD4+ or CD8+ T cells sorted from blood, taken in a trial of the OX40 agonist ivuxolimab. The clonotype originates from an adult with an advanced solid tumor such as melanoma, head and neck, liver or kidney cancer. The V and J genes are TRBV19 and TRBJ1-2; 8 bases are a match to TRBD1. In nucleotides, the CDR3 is TGTGCCAGTAGCCACGTACTACTGGGACAGGATGGCTACACCTTC. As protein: CASSHVLLGQDGYTF.